The present T cell receptor (beta chain) was sequenced within a study of T cell repertoires in cytomegalovirus infection. For the study at large: HLA-C-restricted CMV epitopes, recently identified, and well-studied HLA-B-restricted ones were used by the study. CMV infection together with matching HLA type was indicated by public TCR beta signatures.

Study outcomes and limitations: Of the TCR beta families, the public ones yielded a cumulative frequency that identified carriers of CMV plus the relevant HLA.

The V gene end was trimmed by 1 base and the J gene end by 5 bases; junction bases not matched to a gene: 3. The germline CDR1 and CDR2 sequences are SGHVS and FQNEAQ. This CDR3 is 15 amino acids long. In regard to this clonotype: The antigen is undetermined.

TCRdb reprocessed the reads with MiXCR, giving one entry per CDR3 protein. The data show about 900,000 distinct CDR3 sequences, about a third seen once. The receptor comes from a human donor in good health (CMV status not recorded). Some clones in this sample may be carry-over from other donors' samples. The rearrangement joins TRBV7-8 to TRBJ2-3; 10 bases fit TRBD1. The sequencing here drew on cultured CD8+ T cells from PBMCs, taken from culture after CMV antigen stimulation. CDR3 in amino acids: CASSLGGTGVDTQYF. The CDR3, as DNA: TGTGCCAGCAGCTTAGGAGGGACAGGGGTAGATACGCAGTATTTT.